The 7 T cell receptor beta chains in this list originate from one sample, sequenced in a study of T-cell reconstitution after alpha-beta-depleted transplantation in children. Using unique molecular identifiers, the investigators prepared the TCRbeta library. One entry per CDR3 protein, called by TCRdb with MiXCR from the PCR reads. Altogether 250,000 to 400,000 distinct CDR3 sequences are present, 20% to 30% being singletons, with the ten largest covering approximately 11%. The specimen comprised PBMCs, mostly from graft donor cells, sampled 180 days after TCRalphabeta/CD19-depleted stem cell transplant. The receptor set was obtained from a male patient aged 10 to 17 who had a stem cell transplant for acute lymphoblastic leukemia, so the T cells may come from the graft donor.

This clonotype was observed a few times. The chain carries TRBV5-1 and TRBJ2-2, with 8 bases that match TRBD2. Trimming removed 0 bases from V and 5 bases from J; junction bases left unmatched: 6. The CDR3 runs to 16 residues. CDR1 is SGHRS and CDR2 is YFSETQ in the germline V gene. The CDR3 protein is CASSLVLAGRTGELFF. Here the CDR3 DNA reads TGCGCCAGCAGCTTGGTGCTAGCGGGTAGAACCGGGGAGCTGTTTTTT.

A few counts support this clonotype. The rearrangement uses TRBV27 and TRBJ2-1; perhaps TRBD1 as D (5 bases). Trimming cost V 8 bases and J 7 bases, with 33 bases left between them. This CDR3 has 19 residues. Per the germline V gene, CDR1 is MNHEY and CDR2 is SMNVEV (reference sequence). CDR3 nucleotides: TGTGCCAGCGAACGCCGTGGTAGGGGTCCACGGACGGCGAGTAATGAGCAGTTCTTC. Translated: CASERRGRGPRTASNEQFF.

The chain joins TRBV5-1 to TRBJ2-7, with 10 bases aligning to TRBD2. The V segment lost 5 bases and the J segment 7 bases; nucleotides outside the gene matches: 18. The CDR3 is made up of 17 amino acids. Germline V lookup: CDR1 SGHRS, CDR2 YFSETQ. This CDR3 reads CASRRELSGRAKGEQYF. CDR3 sequence (DNA): TGCGCCAGCAGGAGGGAACTGAGCGGGAGGGCCAAAGGGGAGCAGTACTTC. The full variable domain, completed using reference TRBV5-1 and TRBJ2-7, is KAGVTQTPRYLIKTRGQQVTLSCSPISGHRSVSWYQQTPGQGLQFLFEYFSETQRNKGNFPGRFSGRQFSNSRSEMNVSTLELGDSALYLCASRRELSGRAKGEQYFGPGTRLTVT.

This clonotype has ten or more counts. The chain recombines TRBV12-3 or TRBV12-4 with TRBJ2-3; tentative D call: TRBD2 (6 bases). This CDR3 is 14 amino acids long. Trimming stripped 4 bases from V and 0 bases from J, with 8 bases between. The CDR3 bases are TGTGCCAGCAGTTCGGGACTTAGCACAGATACGCAGTATTTT. It is translated as CASSSGLSTDTQYF.

The CDR3 spells CASSSTGGEQYF. The CDR3 bases are TGTGCCAGCAGTTCGACAGGGGGCGAGCAGTACTTC. The genes are TRBV12-3 or TRBV12-4 and TRBJ2-7; TRBD1 agrees at 9 bases. The V gene end was trimmed by 4 bases and the J gene end by 6 bases; junction bases not matched to a gene: 1. The CDR3 runs 12 residues.

The rearrangement joins TRBV10-2 to TRBJ2-1; 7 bases match TRBD1. J lost 5 bases, V lost 5 bases, and 15 bases had no gene match. CDR3 size: 17 residues. The germline V gene has CDR1 WSHSY and CDR2 SAAADI. CDR3 sequence reads: CASSPLSGTATDNEQFF. CDR3 DNA sequence: TGCGCCAGCAGTCCCCTTTCCGGGACAGCCACTGACAATGAGCAGTTCTTC.

The chain uses TRBV19 and TRBJ1-2, with 7 positions matching TRBD1. The CDR3 runs to 13 residues. After removal of 7 bases from V and 4 bases from J, the junction contained 6 bases not matched to a gene. Germline CDR1 reads LNHDA; CDR2 reads SQIVND (reference sequence). CDR3: CASTRQGLYGYTF. CDR3 in DNA: TGTGCCAGTACTCGACAGGGACTCTATGGCTACACCTTC.